The 16 T cell receptor beta chains given below trace back to one sample, sequenced in a study of blood T cell repertoires in COVID-19. Sequencing used immunoSEQ multiplex PCR; TCRdb keeps in-frame clones, though not all of them. The sample shows 65,000 to 90,000 clones, 89% of them seen only once. Sequencing was carried out using peripheral blood. All receptors come from a man at least 80 years old with acute or convalescent COVID-19.

This sequence joins TRBV6-5 and TRBJ2-7; maybe TRBD2 (6 bases). The V and J ends lost 3 bases and 0 bases respectively, with 12 bases between them. Germline V gives CDR1 MNHEY, CDR2 SVGAGI. CDR3 length: 15 residues. CDR3 in amino acids: CASSYTRGGSYEQYF. The CDR3 DNA is TGTGCCAGCAGTTATACGAGGGGAGGCTCCTACGAGCAGTACTTC.

This clone was recorded once. The gene calls are TRBV2 and TRBJ1-5, with TRBD1 matching 7 bases. The germline V gene has CDR1 SNHLY and CDR2 FYNNEI. V trimming: 10 bases; J trimming: 0 bases; junction bases outside the gene matches: 3. The CDR3 extends over 13 amino acids. The CDR3 region is CATGTDSNQPQHF. CDR3 nucleotide sequence: TGTGCCACCGGGACAGATAGCAATCAGCCCCAGCATTTT.

V usage is TRBV11-2 and J usage is TRBJ2-7, with 11 nucleotides matching TRBD2. CDR3 length equals 15 residues. The trim removed 0 bases at V and 6 bases at J, leaving 4 bases unmatched. The germline CDR1 and CDR2 sequences are SGHAT and FQNNGV. As DNA, the CDR3 is TGTGCCAGCAGCTTAGATCGTCTAGCGGGAGGCGAGCAGTACTTC. Translation: CASSLDRLAGGEQYF.

This rearrangement joins TRBV7-2 to TRBJ2-1; 7 nucleotides match TRBD2. This CDR3 region has 14 residues. Trimming took 3 bases from V and 1 from J; bases not matched to a gene: 0. The germline gives CDR1 SGHTA, CDR2 FQGNSA. Here the CDR3 DNA reads TGTGCCAGCAGCTTGGGGGGGTCCTACAATGAGCAGTTCTTC. It codes for CASSLGGSYNEQFF. The full variable domain, its missing parts supplied by reference TRBV7-2 and TRBJ2-1, is GAGVSQSPSNKVTEKGKDVELRCDPISGHTALYWYRQSLGQGLEFLIYFQGNSAPDKSGLPSDRFSAERTGGSVSTLTIQRTQQEDSAVYLCASSLGGSYNEQFFGPGTRLTVL.

V usage is TRBV11-2 and J usage is TRBJ2-7; TRBD1 agrees at 12 bases. Germline loops: CDR1 SGHAT, CDR2 FQNNGV. J was trimmed by 7 bases and V by 3 bases; bases with no gene match: 4. CDR3 length: 14 residues. CDR3 DNA: TGTGCCAGCAGCTTCGGGGACAGGGGGCTTGAGCAGTACTTC. As protein: CASSFGDRGLEQYF.

This clone occurred a few times. V gene TRBV7-2 combines with J gene TRBJ2-2; D unclear. The CDR3 runs 12 residues. Germline V lookup: CDR1 SGHTA, CDR2 FQGNSA. V was clipped by 1 base and J by 8 bases, with 5 bases between them. DNA for the CDR3: TGTGCCAGCAGCTTAGTCATGGGGGAGCTGTTTTTT. Its protein is CASSLVMGELFF.

This chain uses TRBV6-5 with TRBJ1-3; TRBD1 aligns across 9 bases. This CDR3 has 15 amino acids. Per the germline V gene, CDR1 is MNHEY and CDR2 is SVGAGI. Trimming at V came to 8 bases and at J to 8 bases, leaving 13 bases not matched to a gene. The CDR3, as DNA: TGTGCCAGCGGTCACTTACAGGGGGCGAGGGACACCATATATTTT. This encodes CASGHLQGARDTIYF.

This clone was recorded a few times. This chain connects TRBV3-1 (or the pseudogene TRBV3-2) to TRBJ2-5, with 9 bases that match TRBD2. The CDR3 has 17 residues. CDR1 is LGHDT, CDR2 YNNKEL, per germline (reference sequence). Trimming removed 1 base from V and 4 bases from J; junction bases left unmatched: 10. The CDR3 nucleotides read TGTGCCAGCAGCCAAGCGATGTGGGTTAGCGGGAGAGAGACCCAGTACTTC. It codes for CASSQAMWVSGRETQYF.

The genes are TRBV24-1 and TRBJ1-2, with D uncertain. Germline assignment: CDR1 KGHDR and CDR2 SFDVKD. The CDR3 is 14 residues long. The V and J ends lost 1 base and 4 bases respectively, with 9 bases between them. The CDR3 region has the DNA TGTGCCACCAGTGATTTCAGTCGGAGCTATGGCTACACCTTC. Its protein product is CATSDFSRSYGYTF.

V usage is TRBV7-9 and J usage is TRBJ1-4; D call uncertain. The CDR3 spans 13 residues. Germline V gene lookup returns CDR1 SEHNR and CDR2 FQNEAQ (reference sequence). The CDR3 protein is CAVNTGPNEKLFF. The DNA of the CDR3 is TGTGCTGTAAACACTGGGCCCAATGAAAAACTGTTTTTT. Combining the CDR3 with reference TRBV7-9 and TRBJ1-4 gives the whole variable domain DTGVSQNPRHKITKRGQNVTFRCDPISEHNRLYWYRQTLGQGPEFLTYFQNEAQLEKSRLLSDRFSAERPKGSFSTLEIQRTEQGDSAMYLCAVNTGPNEKLFFGSGTQLSVL.

V gene TRBV29-1 combines with J gene TRBJ1-5, with 9 bases matching TRBD1. The ends lost 6 bases at V and 6 bases at J; junction bases unmatched: 6. Germline V gene data show CDR1 as SQVTM and CDR2 as ANQGSEA. CDR3 length: 13 residues. CDR3 DNA: TGCAGCGTCCGGACAGGGGTCGGTCAGCCCCAGCATTTT. This gives the protein CSVRTGVGQPQHF.

V and J are TRBV28 and TRBJ1-6; tentatively, D is TRBD1 (6 bases). Per germline, CDR1 MDHEN and CDR2 SYDVKM. The CDR3 is made up of 14 amino acids. V shed 2 bases and J shed 6 bases, with 8 bases lying between them. The DNA for the CDR3 is TGTGCCAGCAGTTTAACAGGGATTAATTCACCCCTCCACTTT. Residues: CASSLTGINSPLHF.

This CDR3 reads CASSRTSGRAREQYF. The CDR3 nucleotides are TGCGCCAGCAGCCGTACTAGCGGGAGGGCCCGCGAGCAGTACTTC. The J gene is TRBJ2-7, the V gene TRBV10-1; the match to TRBD2 covers 13 bases. The germline CDR1 and CDR2 sequences are WNHNN and SYGVQD (reference sequence). The CDR3 covers 15 residues. V lost 6 bases, J lost 6 bases, and 8 bases stayed unmatched.

The chain carries TRBV9 and TRBJ2-5, with D possibly matching TRBD1 (5 bases). The CDR3 runs to 15 residues. The V gene lost 0 bases and the J gene lost 5 bases, with 14 bases spanning the gap. The germline CDR1 and CDR2 sequences are SGDLS and YYNGEE. CDR3 region: CASSVGQGSEETQYF. CDR3 bases: TGTGCCAGCAGCGTAGGCCAGGGCTCGGAGGAGACCCAGTACTTC.

The chain employs TRBV12-3 or TRBV12-4 and TRBJ2-1; D gene ambiguous. V lost 2 bases to trimming and J lost 7 bases, with 9 bases between them. This CDR3 region has 13 residues. The CDR3 DNA reads as TGTGCCAGCAGTTTACCGATACTGAATGAGCAGTTCTTC. As protein: CASSLPILNEQFF.

The chain couples TRBV24-1 to TRBJ2-7, with 9 bases fitting TRBD1. The V gene's germline CDR1 is KGHDR and CDR2 SFDVKD. This CDR3 is 14 amino acids long. V was pared by 5 bases and J by 2 bases, with 3 bases of the junction left unmatched. The CDR3 DNA reads as TGTGCCACCAGTGTCGGGACAGGGCCCTACGAGCAGTACTTC. This sequence encodes CATSVGTGPYEQYF.